Following are 21 T cell receptor beta chains from one sample sequenced in a study of blood T cell repertoires in COVID-19. Assay: immunoSEQ multiplex PCR; the TCRdb copy retains only in-frame clones and omits some. The data show around 620,000 clones, about nine tenths seen once. The sample taken for sequencing was peripheral blood. These receptors all come from a young woman with acute or convalescent COVID-19.

This clone was seen a few times. CDR3 sequence: CASSSVLAGGTYEQYF. CDR3 DNA sequence: TGTGCCAGCAGCTCCGTCCTGGCGGGGGGTACCTACGAGCAGTACTTC. The chain links TRBV7-8 to TRBJ2-7; 8 nucleotides agree with TRBD2. Trimming cost V 4 bases and J 2 bases; bases outside gene matches: 10. The CDR3 runs to 16 residues. The germline V gene encodes CDR1 SGHVS and CDR2 FQNEAQ.

The rearrangement links TRBV6-2 or TRBV6-3 to TRBJ1-4; a weak D match, TRBD1 (6 bases). This CDR3 contains 15 residues. V gave up 5 bases and J gave up 8 bases, with 18 bases separating them. From germline, CDR1 is MNHEY and CDR2 SVGEGT. The CDR3 region is CASSRRTVGEEKLFF. In DNA, the CDR3 is TGTGCCAGCAGTAGACGGACAGTAGGAGAAGAAAAACTGTTTTTT.

The V and J genes are TRBV29-1 and TRBJ2-7; 9 nucleotides align to TRBD1. Germline CDR1 and CDR2: SQVTM and ANQGSEA. There are 13 residues in the CDR3. CDR3 sequence (DNA): TGCAGTGCAGGCGGGACAGGGTCCTACGAGCAGTACTTC. Translation gives CSAGGTGSYEQYF.

A single count supports this clone. V is TRBV9 and J is TRBJ2-2; TRBD2 matches 8 bases. J lost 0 bases, V lost 4 bases, and 5 bases had no gene match. The CDR3 runs 16 residues. CDR1 and CDR2 from the germline V gene are SGDLS and YYNGEE. CDR3 loop: CASSPTAGANTGELFF. CDR3 coding DNA: TGTGCCAGCAGCCCGACAGCGGGGGCGAACACCGGGGAGCTGTTTTTT.

This clone was observed a single time. The rearrangement joins TRBV2 to TRBJ2-7, with 8 bases fitting TRBD2. CDR3 length: 14 amino acids. With V trimmed by 8 bases and J by 0 bases, 6 bases remained unmatched. Germline V CDR1 and CDR2: SNHLY, FYNNEI. This chain's CDR3 is CASSGGASSYEQYF. Written as DNA, the CDR3 is TGTGCCAGCTCGGGAGGGGCCTCCTCCTACGAGCAGTACTTC.

Turning to this clone: A junction end diverges from the germline sequence, so it may reflect a read error. V gene TRBV11-2 combines with J gene TRBJ1-2; D possibly corresponds to TRBD1 (5 bases). The CDR3 runs to 14 residues. Germline V gene lookup returns CDR1 SGHAT and CDR2 FQNNGV. The DNA of the CDR3 is TGTGCCAGCAGCCCGTCCTCAGGGAACTATGTCTACACCTTC. Translation: CASSPSSGNYVYTF.

This chain joins TRBV3-1 (or the pseudogene TRBV3-2) and TRBJ2-2, with D possibly TRBD1 on 6 matching bases. This CDR3 comprises 14 residues. Per germline, CDR1 LGHDT and CDR2 YNNKEL (reference sequence). V was cut by 2 bases and J by 4 bases, with 8 bases left in between. The CDR3 spells CASSQSGATGELFF. The DNA for the CDR3 is TGTGCCAGCAGCCAATCAGGGGCCACCGGGGAGCTGTTTTTT.

This clone was recorded only once. V usage is TRBV5-1 and J usage is TRBJ2-6; 8 bases align to TRBD1. CDR3 length: 19 residues. V dropped 1 base and J dropped 0; count of bases not matched to a gene: 9. Germline assignment: CDR1 SGHRS and CDR2 YFSETQ. The CDR3 is CASSLTQQGQVSGANVLTF. CDR3 in DNA: TGCGCCAGCAGCTTGACCCAACAGGGACAGGTCTCTGGGGCCAACGTCCTGACTTTC.

The chain links TRBV29-1 to TRBJ1-2; D may be TRBD1 (5 bases). CDR1 is SQVTM and CDR2 is ANQGSEA in the germline V gene. The ends were cut back, 3 bases at V and 5 bases at J, with 7 bases in the middle. This CDR3 spans 11 amino acids. The DNA for the CDR3 is TGCAGCGTTGACAGGGATTATGGCTACACCTTC. This translates into CSVDRDYGYTF.

Details on this clone: Other DNA sequences in the same sample also yield this CDR3. The J gene is TRBJ1-1, the V gene TRBV12-3 or TRBV12-4; TRBD1 might be the D (5 bases). The V end was cut by 3 bases, the J end by 8 bases, with 7 bases between. This CDR3 is built from 11 residues. DNA of the CDR3: TGTGCCAGCAGTTTTGGGGGGGAAGCTTTCTTT. Translation gives CASSFGGEAFF.

The chain joins TRBV3-1 (or the pseudogene TRBV3-2) to TRBJ1-5; no firm D call. CDR1 LGHDT and CDR2 YNNKEL come from the germline V gene (reference sequence). The CDR3 runs 16 residues. Trimming removed 0 bases from V and 0 bases from J, with 9 bases in between. CDR3 sequence: CASSQDTPYSNQPQHF. CDR3 in DNA: TGTGCCAGCAGCCAAGATACACCTTATAGCAATCAGCCCCAGCATTTT.

This chain connects TRBV2 to TRBJ1-1; 9 bases map to TRBD1. The CDR3 is made up of 12 amino acids. Germline CDR1 and CDR2: SNHLY and FYNNEI. Here the CDR3 DNA reads TGTCTTCAGACAGGGGGTGAAGTGGTAGCTTTCTTT. Translation: CLQTGGEVVAFF.

The chain links TRBV12-3 or TRBV12-4 to TRBJ1-3, with no clear D. V lost 6 bases and J 0 bases, leaving 6 bases between the germline ends. This CDR3 has 13 residues. The CDR3 region is CASSSPSGNTIYF. The CDR3 bases are TGTGCCAGCAGCTCTCCCTCTGGAAACACCATATATTTT.

This clone was counted between two and nine times. The V gene is TRBV3-1 (or the pseudogene TRBV3-2), the J gene TRBJ1-1; a weak D match, TRBD1 (5 bases). This CDR3 contains 15 residues. V lost 0 bases and J 5 bases, leaving 13 bases between the germline ends. From germline, CDR1 is LGHDT and CDR2 YNNKEL (reference sequence). The CDR3 DNA is TGTGCCAGCAGCCAAGAGTCAGGGTTGGATACTGAAGCTTTCTTT. Translating it yields CASSQESGLDTEAFF.

The chain is built from TRBV4-1 and TRBJ1-5; 8 positions match TRBD1. Germline CDR1 reads MGHRA; CDR2 reads YSYEKL. V gave up 2 bases and J gave up 6 bases; unmatched junction bases: 6. This CDR3 region has 15 residues. CDR3 DNA sequence: TGCGCCAGCAGCCAAAGCAACAGGGGGAGTCAGCCCCAGCATTTT. It codes for CASSQSNRGSQPQHF.

In nucleotides, the CDR3 is TGTGCCAGCTCGACAGGGTCCCTGAACACTGAAGCTTTCTTT. Encoded protein: CASSTGSLNTEAFF. The chain couples TRBV18 to TRBJ1-1; 7 bases are a match to TRBD1. The CDR3 has 14 residues. CDR1 and CDR2 from the germline V gene are KGHSH and LQKENI. V gave up 6 bases and J gave up 0 bases; unmatched junction bases: 4.

The chain uses TRBV30 and TRBJ2-7; possible D gene TRBD2, 6 bases. The CDR3 covers 12 residues. Trimming took off 3 bases at V and 6 bases at J, with 12 bases between the two ends. Germline V lookup: CDR1 GTSNPN, CDR2 SVGIG (reference sequence). The DNA of the CDR3 is TGTGCCTGGAGCTCAGGGCGGGGCGAGCAGTACTTC. It specifies CAWSSGRGEQYF.

The V and J genes are TRBV25-1 and TRBJ1-2, with D maybe TRBD1 (5 bases). The CDR3 consists of 12 residues. The V gene's germline CDR1 is MGHDK and CDR2 SYGVNS. Trimming took 8 bases from V and 7 from J, leaving 14 bases between them. This chain's CDR3 is CASLTTGLGYTF. DNA of the CDR3: TGTGCCAGCCTCACTACGGGACTTGGCTACACCTTC.

This sequence joins TRBV7-6 and TRBJ2-6; D possibly corresponds to TRBD1 (5 bases). Per germline, CDR1 SGHVS and CDR2 FNYEAQ. This CDR3 has 19 amino acids. V dropped 4 bases and J dropped 4 bases, with 23 bases sitting between them. CDR3 in DNA: TGTGCCAGCAGCTCCAGCCCGGCGCTCAGACAGTCCGGGGCCAACGTCCTGACTTTC. This translates into CASSSSPALRQSGANVLTF.

The chain links TRBV29-1 to TRBJ1-1, with 8 bases matching TRBD1. This CDR3 has 13 amino acids. V was pared by 8 bases and J by 3 bases, with 8 bases of the junction left unmatched. Germline CDR1 and CDR2: SQVTM and ANQGSEA. The CDR3 nucleotides read TGCAGCTCGGGGACAGGCTTATACACTGAAGCTTTCTTT. Translation: CSSGTGLYTEAFF.

This clone was counted once. The rearrangement joins TRBV12-3 or TRBV12-4 to TRBJ1-5; D is possibly TRBD1 (5 bases). CDR3 length: 12 residues. Trimming cost V 8 bases and J 9 bases, with 14 bases left between them. CDR3 amino acids: CASSQGEWPQHF. The CDR3 DNA follows: TGTGCCAGCTCTCAAGGGGAATGGCCCCAGCATTTT.